This T cell receptor beta chain was captured by sequencing in a study of shared clonotypes between healthy human individuals (dated by TCRdb to about 2020). A note on the overall study: Three men and two women, aged 18 to 49 years, made up the cohort. To estimate repertoire size and how much clonotype sharing occurs between individuals, the study deeply sequenced the blood TCR repertoires of 4 to 6 healthy adults. Between about 0.85 and 9.5 billion PBMCs per donor were obtained by leukapheresis. Different laboratories and diverse techniques were used to prepare libraries and sequence TCR repertoires, to increase sequencing depth and limit assay-specific biases. Per donor, three plates each were used for CD4 naive and CD4 memory, two for CD8 naive, and one for CD8 memory. Findings and caveats that apply to the study as a whole: Rarefaction of sorted-subset datasets indicated incomplete sequencing despite the large sequencing depth. The small number of donors limited the genetic and exposure-history diversity represented. When a handful of donors were compared, the shared fraction of clonotypes was roughly 5% for naive CD4, over 3% for naive CD8, 2.3% for memory CD4, and 0.35% to 0.4% for memory CD8. Sampling was restricted to blood, and TCR repertoires in tissue are likely to differ from TCR repertoires in blood. Pairwise subsampling indicated that sequencing depth was expected to affect the degree of clonotype sharing among donors. Estimated clonotype richness was generally larger for naive than for memory subsets. Higher generation probabilities were observed for clonotypes shared by all four sorted-subset donors than for non-shared clonotypes.

Donors were healthy HIV-negative adults with no recently reported acute infections or vaccinations. Every donor was a Caucasian adult residing in Nashville, Tennessee, USA. CD8 memory samples consisted of magnetically selected CD45RO+ cells combined with CCR7-negative CD45RA+ effector memory (TemRA) cells. Blood was obtained by leukapheresis, after which PBMCs were separated by Ficoll-Histopaque density gradient centrifugation and cryopreserved in liquid nitrogen vapor phase. Analytical flow cytometry was used to check the purity and quantity of each magnetically sorted T cell population. Each sorted fraction had its genomic DNA isolated and then quantified by UV absorbance on a Nanodrop 2000c. On this clone itself: Its antigen is unknown. Base qualities are not at hand, and no much larger clone is one base apart.

TCR CDR3 regions were amplified from genomic DNA by multiplex PCR using the deep immunoSEQ assay. Extracted genomic DNA from each cell subset was distributed evenly across all wells of several immunoSEQ 96-well plates, and each plate was treated as a replicate. For sorted subsets, 150 to 200 ng genomic DNA, equal to 30,000 to 35,000 T cell genomes, was loaded into each replicate PCR. Purified libraries were measured with a Qubit 3.0 fluorometer, size-checked on a Bioanalyzer 2100, and measured again with the KAPA Library Quantification kit. Every immunoSEQ 96-well plate was sequenced on a separate single-read 150-cycle Illumina NextSeq 550 flow cell. Per the original workflow: The immunoSEQ output contained only junctional sequences without quality scores, so filtering could not match that applied to full-length reads. Sequences were annotated with PyIR, a Python wrapper for IgBLAST v1.9, using IMGT germline references to assign V/J genes and CDR3. Reads with weak V/J assignments (E-value above 1e-6), missing CDR3, stop codons, out-of-frame junctions, or ambiguous translated residues were removed. A V3J clonotype was defined by an identical inferred V gene, J gene, and CDR3 amino acid sequence. Percentage overlap between repertoires was computed as shared unique clonotypes divided by the size of the smaller repertoire. Three approaches were used to assess repertoire richness: RTK rarefaction, the Chao1 estimator, and Recon v2.1 estimates of unobserved clonotypes. OLGA was used to compute generation probabilities for all TCRbeta clonotypes that the gDNA method yielded from four donors. The table comes from immuneACCESS by way of TCRdb, which keeps in-frame sequences with V and J called. Part of the clones is missing from these tables; in studies checked, under half for an unresolved V gene and the rest for unknown reasons. D and trimming were read from the DNA, whereas the V and J calls and clone size are those reported in that table. Counted in this sample were about 380,000 clones; about 97% of them appeared once. Clones ranked in the top ten supply around 0.29% of the sample.

The receptor was isolated from a young man in good health. Sequenced sample: memory CD8+ T cells sorted from blood. Read against the paper, the sample's cell subset or site label means: CD45RO+ cells pooled with CCR7-negative TemRA cells.

The CDR3 amino acid sequence is: CASSFAGSNQPQHF. The nucleotide sequence reads TGTGCCAGCAGCTTCGCAGGGAGCAATCAGCCCCAGCATTTT. The chain is encoded by TRBV5-6 joined to TRBJ1-5, with a weak D call of TRBD1 (5 bases match). Relative to germline, V is 2 bases shorter and J is 1 base shorter, with 7 bases between their ends. Spanning cysteine to phenylalanine, the CDR3 consists of 14 amino acids. Only the CDR3 portion is preserved as DNA: 42 bases, with reading frame beginning at the first base. CDR1 and CDR2 (SGHDT, YYEEEE) derive from the germline V gene.